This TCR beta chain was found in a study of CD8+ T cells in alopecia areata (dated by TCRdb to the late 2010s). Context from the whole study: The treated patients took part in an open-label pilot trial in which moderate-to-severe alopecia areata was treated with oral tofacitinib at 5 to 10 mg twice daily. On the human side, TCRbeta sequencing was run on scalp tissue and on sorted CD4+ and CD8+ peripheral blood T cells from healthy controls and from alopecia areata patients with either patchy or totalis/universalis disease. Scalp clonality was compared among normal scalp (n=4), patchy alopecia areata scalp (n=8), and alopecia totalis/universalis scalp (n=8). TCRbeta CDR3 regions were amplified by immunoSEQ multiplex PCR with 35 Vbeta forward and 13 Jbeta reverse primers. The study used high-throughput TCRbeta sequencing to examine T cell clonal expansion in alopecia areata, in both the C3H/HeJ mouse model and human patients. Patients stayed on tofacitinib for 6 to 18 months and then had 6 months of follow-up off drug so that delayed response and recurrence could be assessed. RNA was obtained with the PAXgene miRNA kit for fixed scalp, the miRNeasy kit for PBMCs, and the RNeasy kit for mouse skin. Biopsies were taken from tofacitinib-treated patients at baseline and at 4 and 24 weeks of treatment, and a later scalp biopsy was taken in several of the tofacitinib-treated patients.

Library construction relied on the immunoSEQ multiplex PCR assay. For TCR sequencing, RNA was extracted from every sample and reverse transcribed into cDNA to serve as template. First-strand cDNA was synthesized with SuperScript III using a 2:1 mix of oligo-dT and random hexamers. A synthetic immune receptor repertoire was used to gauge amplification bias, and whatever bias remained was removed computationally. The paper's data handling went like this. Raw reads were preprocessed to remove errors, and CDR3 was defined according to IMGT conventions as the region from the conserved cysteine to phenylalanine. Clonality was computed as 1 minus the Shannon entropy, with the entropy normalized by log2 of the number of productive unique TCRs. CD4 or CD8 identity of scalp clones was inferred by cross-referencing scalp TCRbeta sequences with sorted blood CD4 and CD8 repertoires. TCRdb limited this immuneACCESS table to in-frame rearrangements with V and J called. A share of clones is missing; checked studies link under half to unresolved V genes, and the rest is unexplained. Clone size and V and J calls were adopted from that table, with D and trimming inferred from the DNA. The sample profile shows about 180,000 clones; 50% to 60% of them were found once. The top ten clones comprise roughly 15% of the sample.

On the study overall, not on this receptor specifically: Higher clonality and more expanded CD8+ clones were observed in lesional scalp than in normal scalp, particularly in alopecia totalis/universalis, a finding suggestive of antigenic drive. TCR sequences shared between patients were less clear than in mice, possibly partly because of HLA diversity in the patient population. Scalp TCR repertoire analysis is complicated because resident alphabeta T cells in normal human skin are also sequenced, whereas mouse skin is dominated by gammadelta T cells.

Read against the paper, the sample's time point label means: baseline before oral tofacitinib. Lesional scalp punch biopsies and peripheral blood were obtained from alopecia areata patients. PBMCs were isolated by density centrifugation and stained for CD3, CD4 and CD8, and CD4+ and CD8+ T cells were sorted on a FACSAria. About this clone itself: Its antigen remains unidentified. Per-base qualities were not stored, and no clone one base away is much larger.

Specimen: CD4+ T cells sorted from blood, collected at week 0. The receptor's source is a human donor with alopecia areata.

The base sequence is TGCAGCGTTGGTGTCCTAGTGGCAGATACGCAGTATTTT. The resulting protein is CSVGVLVADTQYF. The rearranged segments are TRBV29-1 and TRBJ2-3; no D gene is confidently identified. V lost 4 bases and J lost 4 bases; the stretch between them is 12 bases long. As encoded in the germline V gene, CDR1 is SQVTM while CDR2 is ANQGSEA. Including cysteine and phenylalanine, the CDR3 has 13 amino acids. The retained sequence is limited to the CDR3, 39 bases, with the frame set at the first base.